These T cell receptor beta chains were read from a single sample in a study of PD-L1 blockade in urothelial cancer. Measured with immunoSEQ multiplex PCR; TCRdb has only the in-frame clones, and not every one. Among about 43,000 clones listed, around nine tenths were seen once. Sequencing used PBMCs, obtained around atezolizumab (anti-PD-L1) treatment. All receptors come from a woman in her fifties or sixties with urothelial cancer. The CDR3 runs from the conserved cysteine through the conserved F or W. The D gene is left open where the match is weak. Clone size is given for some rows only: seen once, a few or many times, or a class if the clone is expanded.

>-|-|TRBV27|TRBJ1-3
CASSFRGSGNTIYF
TGTGCCAGCAGTTTCCGGGGATCAGGAAACACCATATATTTT
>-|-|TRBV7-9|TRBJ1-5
CASSLEYSNQPQHF
TGTGCCAGCAGCTTAGAATATAGCAATCAGCCCCAGCATTTT
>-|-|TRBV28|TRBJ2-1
CASSFRFRGPGIDEQFF
TGTGCCAGCAGTTTCCGATTCAGGGGCCCAGGCATAGATGAGCAGTTCTTC
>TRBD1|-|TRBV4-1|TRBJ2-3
CASSQDRGTFDTQYF
TGCGCCAGCAGCCAAGACAGGGGGACATTCGATACGCAGTATTTT
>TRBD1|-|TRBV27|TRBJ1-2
CASRPGQGADYGYTF
TGTGCCAGCAGACCTGGACAGGGGGCCGACTATGGCTACACCTTC
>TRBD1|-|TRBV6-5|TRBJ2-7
CASRRQGSPEQYF
TGTGCCAGCAGGAGACAGGGATCCCCCGAGCAGTACTTC
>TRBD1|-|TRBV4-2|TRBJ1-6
CASSQGQGISPLHF
TGTGCCAGCAGCCAAGGACAGGGCATATCACCCCTCCACTTT
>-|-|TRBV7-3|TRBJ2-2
CASSSTGSGELFF
TGTGCCAGCAGCTCTACAGGGTCCGGGGAGCTGTTTTTT
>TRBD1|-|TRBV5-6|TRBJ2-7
CASSIRDRYEQYF
TGTGCCAGCAGCATCCGGGACAGATACGAGCAGTACTTC
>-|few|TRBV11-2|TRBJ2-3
CASSPTLGTPSTDTQYF
TGTGCCAGCAGCCCAACGTTAGGGACTCCCAGCACAGATACGCAGTATTTT
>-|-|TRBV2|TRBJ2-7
CASSVELSYEQYF
TGTGCCAGCAGTGTTGAGCTCTCCTACGAGCAGTACTTC
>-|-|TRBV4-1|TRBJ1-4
CASSSRGVNGKLFF
TGCGCCAGCAGCTCCAGGGGTGTCAATGGAAAACTGTTTTTT
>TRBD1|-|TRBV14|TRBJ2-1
CASSQAGGNEQFF
TGTGCCAGCAGCCAAGCAGGGGGCAATGAGCAGTTCTTC
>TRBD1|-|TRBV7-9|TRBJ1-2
CASSRTGSVYGYTF
TGTGCCAGCAGCCGGACAGGGTCGGTCTATGGCTACACCTTC
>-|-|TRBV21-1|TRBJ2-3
CASSEILSGGGDTQYF
TGTGCCAGCAGCGAAATATTGTCGGGAGGCGGAGATACGCAGTATTTT
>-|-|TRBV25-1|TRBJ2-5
CASSDRRGQETQYF
TGTGCCAGCAGTGATCGAAGGGGGCAAGAGACCCAGTACTTC
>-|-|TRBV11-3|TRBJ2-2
CASSLSRVGTGELFF
TGTGCCAGCAGCTTAAGCAGGGTGGGCACCGGGGAGCTGTTTTTT
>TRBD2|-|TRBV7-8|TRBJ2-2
CASSHDWAAGGYTGELFF
TGTGCCAGCAGCCACGACTGGGCAGCGGGGGGTTATACCGGGGAGCTGTTTTTT
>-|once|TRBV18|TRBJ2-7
CASSPDRSYEQYF
TGTGCCAGCTCACCAGACAGGTCCTACGAGCAGTACTTC
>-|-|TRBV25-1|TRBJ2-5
CASSESKAGSQETQYF
TGTGCCAGCAGTGAAAGTAAGGCAGGTAGTCAAGAGACCCAGTACTTC
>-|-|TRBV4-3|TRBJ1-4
CASSQPGETNEKLFF
TGCGCCAGCAGCCAGCCGGGAGAGACCAATGAAAAACTGTTTTTT
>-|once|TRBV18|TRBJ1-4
CASSRGQVYEKLFF
TGTGCCAGCTCACGGGGCCAGGTCTATGAAAAACTGTTTTTT
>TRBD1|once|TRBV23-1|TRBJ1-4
CASSRDRGRGEKLFF
TGCGCCAGCAGCCGGGACAGGGGCAGGGGTGAAAAACTGTTTTTT
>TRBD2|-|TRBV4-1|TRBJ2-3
CASSHQTSGRATDTQYF
TGCGCCAGCAGCCATCAGACTAGCGGGAGGGCCACAGATACGCAGTATTTT
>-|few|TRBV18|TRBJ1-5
CASSPSGNQPQHF
TGTGCCAGCTCACCGTCGGGCAATCAGCCCCAGCATTTT
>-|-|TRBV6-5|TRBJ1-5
CASSFSHQPQHF
TGTGCCAGCAGTTTTAGTCATCAGCCCCAGCATTTT
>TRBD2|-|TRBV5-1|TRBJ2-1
CASSPGLAGGIDNEQFF
TGCGCCAGCAGCCCGGGACTAGCGGGGGGGATTGACAATGAGCAGTTCTTC
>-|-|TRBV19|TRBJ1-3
CASSAQTASSGNTIYF
TGTGCCAGTAGTGCTCAGACTGCGAGCTCTGGAAACACCATATATTTT
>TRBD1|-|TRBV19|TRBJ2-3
CASMPTGADTQYF
TGTGCCAGTATGCCGACAGGGGCAGATACGCAGTATTTT
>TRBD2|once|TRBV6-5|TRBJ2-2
CASSRRTSAGELFF
TGTGCCAGCAGTAGACGGACTAGTGCCGGGGAGCTGTTTTTT
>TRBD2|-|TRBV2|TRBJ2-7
CASSRLAGGPQEQYF
TGTGCCAGCAGTCGACTAGCGGGAGGGCCTCAGGAGCAGTACTTC
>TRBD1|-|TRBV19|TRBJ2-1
CASSIQGAGEQFF
TGTGCCAGTAGTATACAGGGGGCAGGTGAGCAGTTCTTC
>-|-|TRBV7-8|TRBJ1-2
CASSGGRGVYGYTF
TGTGCCAGCAGCGGGGGGAGGGGCGTCTATGGCTACACCTTC
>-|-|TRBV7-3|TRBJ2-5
CASSPGETETQYF
TGTGCCAGCAGCCCAGGGGAAACGGAGACCCAGTACTTC
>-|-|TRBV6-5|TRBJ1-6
CASSPNRVTDSPLHF
TGTGCCAGCAGCCCAAACAGGGTTACGGATTCACCCCTCCACTTT
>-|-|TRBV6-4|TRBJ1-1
CASRFQGNTEAFF
TGTGCCAGCCGATTTCAGGGAAACACTGAAGCTTTCTTT
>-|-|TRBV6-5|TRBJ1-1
CASKGKAEAFF
TGTGCCAGCAAGGGGAAAGCTGAAGCTTTCTTT
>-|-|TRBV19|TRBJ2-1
CASSIGGTRSYNEQFF
TGTGCCAGTAGTATAGGCGGTACAAGATCCTACAATGAGCAGTTCTTC
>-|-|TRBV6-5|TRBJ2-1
CASSYGGSGEQFF
TGTGCCAGCAGTTACGGCGGGTCGGGTGAGCAGTTCTTC
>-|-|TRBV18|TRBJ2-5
CASSPPRRPEETQYF
TGTGCCAGCTCACCACCCCGCAGGCCTGAAGAGACCCAGTACTTC